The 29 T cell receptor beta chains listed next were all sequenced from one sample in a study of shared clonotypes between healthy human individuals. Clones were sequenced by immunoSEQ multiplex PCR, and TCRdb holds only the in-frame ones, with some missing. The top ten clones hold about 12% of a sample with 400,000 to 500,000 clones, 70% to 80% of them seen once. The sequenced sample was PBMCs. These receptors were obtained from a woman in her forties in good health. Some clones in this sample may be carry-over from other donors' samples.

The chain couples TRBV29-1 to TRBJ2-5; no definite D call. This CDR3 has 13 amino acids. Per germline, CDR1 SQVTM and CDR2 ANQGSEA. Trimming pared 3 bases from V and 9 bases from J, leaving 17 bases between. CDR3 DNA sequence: TGCAGCGTTGAGCAGACTCTTGCGTCGGCCCAGTACTTC. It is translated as CSVEQTLASAQYF. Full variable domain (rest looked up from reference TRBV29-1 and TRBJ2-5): SAVISQKPSRDICQRGTSLTIQCQVDSQVTMMFWYRQQPGQSLTLIATANQGSEATYESGFVIDKFPISRPNLTFSTLTVSNMSPEDSSIYLCSVEQTLASAQYFGPGTRLLVL.

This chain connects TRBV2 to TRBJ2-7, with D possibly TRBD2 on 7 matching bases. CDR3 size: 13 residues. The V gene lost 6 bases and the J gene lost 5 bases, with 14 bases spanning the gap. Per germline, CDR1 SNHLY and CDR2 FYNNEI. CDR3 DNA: TGTGCCAGCAGCCCGCGGGGGCTCGACGAGCAGTACTTC. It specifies CASSPRGLDEQYF.

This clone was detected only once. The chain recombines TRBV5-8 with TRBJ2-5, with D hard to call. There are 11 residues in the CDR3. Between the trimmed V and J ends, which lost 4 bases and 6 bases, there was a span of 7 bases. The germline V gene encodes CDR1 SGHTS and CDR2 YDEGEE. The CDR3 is CASSTGQTQYF. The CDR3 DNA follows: TGTGCCAGCAGCACCGGCCAGACCCAGTACTTC. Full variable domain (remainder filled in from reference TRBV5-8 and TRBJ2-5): EAGVTQSPTHLIKTRGQQATLRCSPISGHTSVYWYQQALGLGLQFLLWYDEGEERNRGNFPPRFSGRQFPNYSSELNVNALELEDSALYLCASSTGQTQYFGPGTRLLVL.

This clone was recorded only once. The DNA of the CDR3 is TGTGCCAGCAGCCAAGGTCTGGTGAGGGCCTTCAATGAGCAGTTCTTC. Residues: CASSQGLVRAFNEQFF. This rearrangement joins TRBV4-2 to TRBJ2-1, with D possibly TRBD2 on 5 matching bases. CDR3 size: 16 residues. CDR1 and CDR2 (germline): LGHNA, YNFKEQ. Trimming stripped 1 base from V and 6 bases from J, with 16 bases between.

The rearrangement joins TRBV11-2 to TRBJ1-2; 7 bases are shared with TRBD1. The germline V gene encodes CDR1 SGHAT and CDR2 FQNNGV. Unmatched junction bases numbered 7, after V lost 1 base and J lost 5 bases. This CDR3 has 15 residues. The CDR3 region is CASSLVWDSRYGYTF. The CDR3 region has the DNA TGTGCCAGCAGCTTAGTTTGGGACAGTCGTTATGGCTACACCTTC.

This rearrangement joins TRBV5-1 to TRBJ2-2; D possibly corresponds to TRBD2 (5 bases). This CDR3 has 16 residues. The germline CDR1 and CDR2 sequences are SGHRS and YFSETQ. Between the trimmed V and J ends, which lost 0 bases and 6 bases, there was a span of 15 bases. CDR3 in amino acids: CASSLDVLDLSGELFF. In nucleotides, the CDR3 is TGCGCCAGCAGCTTGGATGTACTAGATCTCTCCGGGGAGCTGTTTTTT.

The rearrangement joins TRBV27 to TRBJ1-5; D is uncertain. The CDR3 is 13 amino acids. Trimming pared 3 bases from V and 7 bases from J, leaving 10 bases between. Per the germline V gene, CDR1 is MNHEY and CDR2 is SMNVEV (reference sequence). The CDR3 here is CASSFGIGQPQHF. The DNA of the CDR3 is TGTGCCAGCAGTTTTGGTATCGGGCAGCCCCAGCATTTT.

CDR3 amino acids: CASSSGGWTRGDSTDTQYF. DNA of the CDR3: TGTGCCAGCAGCTCCGGGGGGTGGACCCGTGGCGACAGCACAGATACGCAGTATTTT. J is TRBJ2-3 and V is TRBV7-8, with 7 bases identical to TRBD2. The trim removed 4 bases at V and 0 bases at J, leaving 16 bases unmatched. The CDR3 contains 19 residues. Germline CDR1 reads SGHVS; CDR2 reads FQNEAQ.

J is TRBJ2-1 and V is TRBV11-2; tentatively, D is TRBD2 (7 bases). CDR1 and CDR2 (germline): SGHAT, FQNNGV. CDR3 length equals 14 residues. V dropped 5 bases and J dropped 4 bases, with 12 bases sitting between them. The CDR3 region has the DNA TGTGCCAGCAGCGGGGGGGCAGGGTACAATGAGCAGTTCTTC. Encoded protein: CASSGGAGYNEQFF.

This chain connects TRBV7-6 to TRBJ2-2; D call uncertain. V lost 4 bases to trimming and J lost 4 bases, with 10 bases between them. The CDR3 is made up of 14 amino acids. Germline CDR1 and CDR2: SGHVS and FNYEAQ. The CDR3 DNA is TGTGCCAGCAGCTCCGGCATAGGCACCGGGGAGCTGTTTTTT. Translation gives CASSSGIGTGELFF.

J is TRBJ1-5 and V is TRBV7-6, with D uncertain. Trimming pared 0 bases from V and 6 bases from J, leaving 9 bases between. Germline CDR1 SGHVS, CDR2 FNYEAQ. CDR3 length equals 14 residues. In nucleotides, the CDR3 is TGTGCCAGCAGCTTAGCCATCTCCGGTCAGCCCCAGCATTTT. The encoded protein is CASSLAISGQPQHF.

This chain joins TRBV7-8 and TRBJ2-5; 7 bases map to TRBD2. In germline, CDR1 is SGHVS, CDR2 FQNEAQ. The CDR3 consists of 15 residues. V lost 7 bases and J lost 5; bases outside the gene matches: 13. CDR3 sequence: CASNTQGGDGETQYF. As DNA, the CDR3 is TGTGCCAGCAACACCCAGGGAGGGGACGGTGAGACCCAGTACTTC.

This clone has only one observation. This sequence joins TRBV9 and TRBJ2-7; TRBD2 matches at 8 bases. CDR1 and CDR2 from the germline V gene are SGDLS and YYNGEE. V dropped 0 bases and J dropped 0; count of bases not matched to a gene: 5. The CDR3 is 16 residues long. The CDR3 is CASSVGSGSLSYEQYF. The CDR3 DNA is TGTGCCAGCAGCGTAGGAAGCGGGAGCCTCTCCTACGAGCAGTACTTC.

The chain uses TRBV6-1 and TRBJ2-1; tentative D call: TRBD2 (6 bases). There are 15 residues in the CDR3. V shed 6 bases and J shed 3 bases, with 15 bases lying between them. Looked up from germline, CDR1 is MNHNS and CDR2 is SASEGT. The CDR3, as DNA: TGTGCCAGCAGCGCCGGGACTGCCTTCTACAATGAGCAGTTCTTC. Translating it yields CASSAGTAFYNEQFF.

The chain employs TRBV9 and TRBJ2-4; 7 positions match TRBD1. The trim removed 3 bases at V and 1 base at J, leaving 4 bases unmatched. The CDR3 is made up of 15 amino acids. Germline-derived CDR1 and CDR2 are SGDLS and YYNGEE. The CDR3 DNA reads TGTGCCAGCAGCGGACAGGGAAGGGCCAAAAACATTCAGTACTTC. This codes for CASSGQGRAKNIQYF.

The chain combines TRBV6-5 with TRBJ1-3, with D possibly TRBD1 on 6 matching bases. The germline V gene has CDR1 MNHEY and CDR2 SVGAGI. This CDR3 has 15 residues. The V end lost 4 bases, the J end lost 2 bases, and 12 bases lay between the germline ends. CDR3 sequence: CASSLSYRAGNTIYF. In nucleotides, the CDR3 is TGTGCCAGCAGTTTGAGTTACAGGGCTGGAAACACCATATATTTT.

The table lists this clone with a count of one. The CDR3 region has the DNA TGCAGCGTGGACGGACTAGCGGGAGGTACCTACGAGCAGTACTTC. This translates into CSVDGLAGGTYEQYF. The V and J genes are TRBV29-1 and TRBJ2-7; TRBD2 agrees at 14 bases. V was pared by 6 bases and J by 2 bases, with 6 bases of the junction left unmatched. This CDR3 has 15 residues. Germline-derived CDR1 and CDR2 are SQVTM and ANQGSEA.

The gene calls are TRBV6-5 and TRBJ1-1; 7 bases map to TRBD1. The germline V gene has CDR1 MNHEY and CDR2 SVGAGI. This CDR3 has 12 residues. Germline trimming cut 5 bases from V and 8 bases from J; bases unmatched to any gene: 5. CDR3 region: CASSPRTGEAFF. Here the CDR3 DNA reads TGTGCCAGCAGTCCCCGGACAGGAGAAGCTTTCTTT.

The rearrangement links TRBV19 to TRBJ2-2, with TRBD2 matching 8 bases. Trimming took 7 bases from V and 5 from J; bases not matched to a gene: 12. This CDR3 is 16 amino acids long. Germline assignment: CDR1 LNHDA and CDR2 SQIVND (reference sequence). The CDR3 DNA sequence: TGTGCCAGTATGAGTTCAGCGGGAGTCTGGACCGGGGAGCTGTTTTTT. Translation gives CASMSSAGVWTGELFF.

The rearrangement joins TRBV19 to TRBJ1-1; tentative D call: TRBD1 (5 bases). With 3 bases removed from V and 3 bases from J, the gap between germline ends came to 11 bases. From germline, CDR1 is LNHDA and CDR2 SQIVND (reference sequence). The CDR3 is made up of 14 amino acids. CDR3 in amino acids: CASSMESGHTEAFF. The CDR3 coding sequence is TGTGCCAGTAGTATGGAGTCGGGACACACTGAAGCTTTCTTT.

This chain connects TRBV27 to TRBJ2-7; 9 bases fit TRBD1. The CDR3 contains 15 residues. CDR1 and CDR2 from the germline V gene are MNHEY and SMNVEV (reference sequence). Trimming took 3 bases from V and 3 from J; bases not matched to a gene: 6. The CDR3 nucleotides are TGTGCCAGCAGTTTGGGCCGGGACAGGGTCTACGAGCAGTACTTC. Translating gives CASSLGRDRVYEQYF.

The CDR3 reads CASSLSVGELFF. The CDR3 nucleotides read TGTGCCAGCAGCCTGTCCGTGGGGGAGCTGTTTTTT. The chain joins TRBV5-6 to TRBJ2-2; D gene unclear. The CDR3 extends over 12 amino acids. V was pared by 4 bases and J by 8 bases, with 9 bases between. Germline CDR1 is SGHDT and CDR2 is YYEEEE. The variable domain in full, with the rest retrieved from reference TRBV5-6 and TRBJ2-2, is DAGVTQSPTHLIKTRGQQVTLRCSPKSGHDTVSWYQQALGQGPQFIFQYYEEEERQRGNFPDRFSGHQFPNYSSELNVNALLLGDSALYLCASSLSVGELFFGEGSRLTVL.

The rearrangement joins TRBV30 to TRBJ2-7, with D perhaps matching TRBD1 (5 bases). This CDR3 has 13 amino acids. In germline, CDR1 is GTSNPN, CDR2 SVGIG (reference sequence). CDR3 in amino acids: CAGAQIIDHEQYF. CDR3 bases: TGTGCTGGGGCCCAGATTATTGACCACGAGCAGTACTTC.

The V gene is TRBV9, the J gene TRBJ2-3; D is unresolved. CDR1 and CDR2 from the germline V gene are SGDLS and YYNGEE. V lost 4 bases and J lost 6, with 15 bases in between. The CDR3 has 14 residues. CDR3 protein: CASSPTRQSDTQYF. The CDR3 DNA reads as TGTGCCAGCAGCCCCACCAGACAAAGCGATACGCAGTATTTT.

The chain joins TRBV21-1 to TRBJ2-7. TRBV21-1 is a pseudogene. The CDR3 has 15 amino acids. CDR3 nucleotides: TGTGCCAGCAGCAAATGGTCTCCAACCTCCTACGAGCAGTACTTC. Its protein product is CASSKWSPTSYEQYF.

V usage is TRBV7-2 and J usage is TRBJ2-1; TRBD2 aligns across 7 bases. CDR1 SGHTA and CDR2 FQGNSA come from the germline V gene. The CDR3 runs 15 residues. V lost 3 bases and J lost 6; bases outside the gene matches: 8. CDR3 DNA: TGTGCCAGCAGCTTCCAAAGACTAGCCACCAATGAGCAGTTCTTC. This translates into CASSFQRLATNEQFF.

The CDR3 spells CASSRSGVETQYF. The CDR3 DNA is TGTGCCAGCAGCCGAAGCGGGGTAGAGACCCAGTACTTC. The chain combines TRBV7-3 with TRBJ2-5, with 7 bases lining up with TRBD2. CDR1 and CDR2 (germline): SGHTA, FQGTGA. The length of the CDR3 is 13 residues. The ends lost 5 bases at V and 4 bases at J; junction bases unmatched: 4. Using reference TRBV7-3 and TRBJ2-5 for the parts outside the CDR3, the full variable domain is GAGVSQTPSNKVTEKGKYVELRCDPISGHTALYWYRQSLGQGPEFLIYFQGTGAADDSGLPNDRFFAVRPEGSVSTLKIQRTERGDSAVYLCASSRSGVETQYFGPGTRLLVL.

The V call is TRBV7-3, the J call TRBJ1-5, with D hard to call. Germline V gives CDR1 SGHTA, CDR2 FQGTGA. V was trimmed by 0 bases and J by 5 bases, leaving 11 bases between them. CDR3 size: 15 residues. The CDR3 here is CASSLTYVGDQPQHF. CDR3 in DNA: TGTGCCAGCAGCTTAACGTACGTTGGCGATCAGCCCCAGCATTTT.

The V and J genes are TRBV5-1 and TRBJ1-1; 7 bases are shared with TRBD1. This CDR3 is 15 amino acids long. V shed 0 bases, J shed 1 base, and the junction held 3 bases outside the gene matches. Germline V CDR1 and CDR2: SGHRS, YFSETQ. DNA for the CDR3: TGCGCCAGCAGCTTGGGGGGGACAGAGAACACTGAAGCTTTCTTT. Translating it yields CASSLGGTENTEAFF.